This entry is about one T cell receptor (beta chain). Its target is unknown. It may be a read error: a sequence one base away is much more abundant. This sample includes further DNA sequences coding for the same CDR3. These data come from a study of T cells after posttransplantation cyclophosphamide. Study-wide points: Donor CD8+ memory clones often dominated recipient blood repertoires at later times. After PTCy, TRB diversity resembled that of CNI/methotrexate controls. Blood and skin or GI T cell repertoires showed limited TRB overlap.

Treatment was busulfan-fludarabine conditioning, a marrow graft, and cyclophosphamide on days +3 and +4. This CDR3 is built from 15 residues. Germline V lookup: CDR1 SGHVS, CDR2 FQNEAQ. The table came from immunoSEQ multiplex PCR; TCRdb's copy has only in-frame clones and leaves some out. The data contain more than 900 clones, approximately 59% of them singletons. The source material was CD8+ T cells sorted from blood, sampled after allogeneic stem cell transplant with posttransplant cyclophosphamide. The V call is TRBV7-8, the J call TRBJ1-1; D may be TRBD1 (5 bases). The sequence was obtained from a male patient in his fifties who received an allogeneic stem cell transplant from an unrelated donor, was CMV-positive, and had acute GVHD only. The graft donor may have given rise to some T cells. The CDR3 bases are TGTGCCAGCAGCTTACTCCCCGGGGGGAACACTGAAGCCTTCTTT. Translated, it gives CASSLLPGGNTEAFF.